This TCR beta chain was recorded in a study of regulatory T cells in long-lasting Graves disease. Study conclusions and caveats: When disease was persistent, TRBV28, TRBJ1-2 and TRBJ2-5 were the favored segments.

This clonotype was observed many times. What it recognizes is unknown. The V and J ends lost 5 bases and 8 bases respectively, with 12 bases between them. The CDR3 covers 12 residues. Regarding time point: persistent/refractory GD, antithyroid drugs over 5 years with positive TRAb. RNA isolated from PBMCs was used to make the TCR library. Investigators prepared the TCR beta libraries by applying iRepertoire HTBI primers and Arm-PCR of CDR3 regions. TCRdb re-called the multiplex PCR reads with MiXCR, one entry per CDR3 protein. The sample carries 500,000 to 800,000 distinct CDR3 sequences, about 32% recorded once.

This receptor was obtained from a female donor with Graves disease. Sequenced here: peripheral blood mononuclear cells (PBMCs), sampled when the disease was refractory, from a patient treated with antithyroid drugs. V usage is TRBV12-3 or TRBV12-4 and J usage is TRBJ1-2; D remains unclear. CDR3 DNA: TGTGCCAGCAGTCCTGACCTGGCGGGCTACACCTTC. Amino acids: CASSPDLAGYTF.